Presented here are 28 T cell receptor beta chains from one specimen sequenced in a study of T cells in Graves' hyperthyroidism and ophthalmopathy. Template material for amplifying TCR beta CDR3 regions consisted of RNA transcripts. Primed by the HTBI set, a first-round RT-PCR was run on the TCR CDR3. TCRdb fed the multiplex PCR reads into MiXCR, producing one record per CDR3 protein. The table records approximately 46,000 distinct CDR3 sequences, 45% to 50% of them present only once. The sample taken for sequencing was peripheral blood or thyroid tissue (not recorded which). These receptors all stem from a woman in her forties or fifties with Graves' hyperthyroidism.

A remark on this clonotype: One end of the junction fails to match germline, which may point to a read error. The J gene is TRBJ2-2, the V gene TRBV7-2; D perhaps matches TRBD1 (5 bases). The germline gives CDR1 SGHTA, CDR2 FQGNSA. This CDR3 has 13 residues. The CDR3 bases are TGTGCCAGCAGCCCCGGACACACCGAGGAGCTGTTTTTT. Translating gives CASSPGHTEELFF.

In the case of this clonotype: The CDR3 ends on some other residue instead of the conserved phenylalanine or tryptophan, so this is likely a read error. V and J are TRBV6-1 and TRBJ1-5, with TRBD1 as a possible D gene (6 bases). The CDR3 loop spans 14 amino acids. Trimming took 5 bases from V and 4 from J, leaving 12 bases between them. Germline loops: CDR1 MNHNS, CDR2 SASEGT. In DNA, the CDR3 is TGTGCCAGCAGTCCCGGACAGACTAATCAGCCCCAGCATTCT. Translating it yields CASSPGQTNQPQHS.

The CDR3 region has the DNA TGCAGTGCTAGAGATAACCGCGGAGGTTACTATGGCTACACCTTC. Translated: CSARDNRGGYYGYTF. The chain combines TRBV20-1 with TRBJ1-2; D not certain. CDR3 length: 15 residues. The germline V gene encodes CDR1 DFQATT and CDR2 SNEGSKA (reference sequence). The V and J ends lost 0 bases and 3 bases respectively, with 14 bases between them.

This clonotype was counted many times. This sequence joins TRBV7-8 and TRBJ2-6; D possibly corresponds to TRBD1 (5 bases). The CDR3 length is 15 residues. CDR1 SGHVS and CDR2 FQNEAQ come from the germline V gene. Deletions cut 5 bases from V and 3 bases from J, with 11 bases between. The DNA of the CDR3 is TGTGCCAGCAGCCCAGGGCCGATTGGGGCCAACGTCCTGACTTTC. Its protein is CASSPGPIGANVLTF.

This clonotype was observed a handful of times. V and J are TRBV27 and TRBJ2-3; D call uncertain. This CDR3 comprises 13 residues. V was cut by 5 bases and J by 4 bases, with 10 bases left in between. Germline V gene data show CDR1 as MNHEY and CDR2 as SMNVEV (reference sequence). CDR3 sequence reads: CASSNRGSDTQYF. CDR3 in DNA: TGTGCCAGCAGTAACCGAGGATCAGATACGCAGTATTTT.

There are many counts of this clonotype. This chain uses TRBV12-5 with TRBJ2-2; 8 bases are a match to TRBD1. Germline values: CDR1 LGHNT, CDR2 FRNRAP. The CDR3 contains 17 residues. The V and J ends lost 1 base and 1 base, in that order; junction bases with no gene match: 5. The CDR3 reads CASGLATGAGNTGELFF. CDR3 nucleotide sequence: TGTGCTAGTGGTTTGGCGACAGGGGCGGGGAACACCGGGGAGCTGTTTTTT.

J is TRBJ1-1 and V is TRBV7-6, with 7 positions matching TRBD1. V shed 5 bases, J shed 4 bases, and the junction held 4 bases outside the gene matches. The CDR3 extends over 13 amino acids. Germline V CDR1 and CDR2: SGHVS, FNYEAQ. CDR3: CASSRDRATEAFF. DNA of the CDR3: TGTGCCAGCAGCCGGGACAGAGCCACTGAAGCTTTCTTT.

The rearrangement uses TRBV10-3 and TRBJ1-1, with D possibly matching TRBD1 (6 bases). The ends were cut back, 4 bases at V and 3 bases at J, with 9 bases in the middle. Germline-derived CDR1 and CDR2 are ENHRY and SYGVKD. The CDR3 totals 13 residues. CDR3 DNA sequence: TGTGCCATCAGTGCGCAGGGGTACACTGAAGCTTTCTTT. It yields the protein CAISAQGYTEAFF.

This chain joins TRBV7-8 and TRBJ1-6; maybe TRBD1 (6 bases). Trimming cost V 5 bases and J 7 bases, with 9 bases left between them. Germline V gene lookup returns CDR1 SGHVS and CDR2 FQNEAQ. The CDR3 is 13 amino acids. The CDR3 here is CASSPQGNSPLHF. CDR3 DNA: TGTGCCAGCAGCCCCCAGGGGAATTCACCCCTCCACTTT. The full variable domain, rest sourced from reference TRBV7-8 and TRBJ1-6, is GAGVSQSPRYKVAKRGQDVALRCDPISGHVSLFWYQQALGQGPEFLTYFQNEAQLDKSGLPSDRFFAERPEGSVSTLKIQRTQQEDSAVYLCASSPQGNSPLHFGNGTRLTVT.

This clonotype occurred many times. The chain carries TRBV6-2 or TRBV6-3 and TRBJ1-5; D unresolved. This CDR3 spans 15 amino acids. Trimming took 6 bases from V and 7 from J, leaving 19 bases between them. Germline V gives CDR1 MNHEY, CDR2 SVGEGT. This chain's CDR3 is CASSKWVNLAQPQHF. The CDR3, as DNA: TGTGCCAGCAGCAAGTGGGTGAATCTAGCGCAGCCCCAGCATTTT.

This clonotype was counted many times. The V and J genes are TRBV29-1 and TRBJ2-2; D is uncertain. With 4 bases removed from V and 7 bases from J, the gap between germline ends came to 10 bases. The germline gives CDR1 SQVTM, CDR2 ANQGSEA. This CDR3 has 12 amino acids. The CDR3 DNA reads TGCAGCGTTGGCCAAGTTGGCGGGGAGCTGTTTTTT. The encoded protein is CSVGQVGGELFF.

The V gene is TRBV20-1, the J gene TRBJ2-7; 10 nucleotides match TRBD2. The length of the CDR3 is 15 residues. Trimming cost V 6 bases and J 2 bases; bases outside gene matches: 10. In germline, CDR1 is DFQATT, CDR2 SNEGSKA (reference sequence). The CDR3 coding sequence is TGCAGTGCAACTACTAGCGGGATTCCCCCCTACGAGCAGTACTTC. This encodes CSATTSGIPPYEQYF.

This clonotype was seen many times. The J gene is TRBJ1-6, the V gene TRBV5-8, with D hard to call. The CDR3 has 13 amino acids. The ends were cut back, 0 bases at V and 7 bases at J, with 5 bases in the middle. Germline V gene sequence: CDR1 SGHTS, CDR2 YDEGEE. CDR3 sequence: CASSLDGNSPLHF. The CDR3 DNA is TGTGCCAGCAGCTTGGACGGAAATTCACCCCTCCACTTT.

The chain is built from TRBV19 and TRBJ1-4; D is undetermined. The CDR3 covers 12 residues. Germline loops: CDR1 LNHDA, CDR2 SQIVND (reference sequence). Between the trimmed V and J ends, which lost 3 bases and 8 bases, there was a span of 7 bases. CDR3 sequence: CASSMGAEKLFF. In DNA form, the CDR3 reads TGTGCCAGTAGTATGGGTGCCGAAAAACTGTTTTTT.

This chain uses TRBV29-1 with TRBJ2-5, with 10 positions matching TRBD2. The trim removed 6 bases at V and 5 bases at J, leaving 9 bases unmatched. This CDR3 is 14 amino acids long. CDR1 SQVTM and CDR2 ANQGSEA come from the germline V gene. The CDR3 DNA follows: TGCAGCGTGGGGGCTAGCGGGAGTTGGGAGACCCAGTACTTC. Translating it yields CSVGASGSWETQYF.

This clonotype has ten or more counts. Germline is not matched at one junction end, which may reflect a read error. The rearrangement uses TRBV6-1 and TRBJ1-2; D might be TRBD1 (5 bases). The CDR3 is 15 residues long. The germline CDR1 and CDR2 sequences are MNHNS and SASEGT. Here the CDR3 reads CASREAGGANYGYTF. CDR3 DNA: TGTGCCAGCAGAGAAGCGGGGGGTGCGAACTATGGCTACACCTTC.

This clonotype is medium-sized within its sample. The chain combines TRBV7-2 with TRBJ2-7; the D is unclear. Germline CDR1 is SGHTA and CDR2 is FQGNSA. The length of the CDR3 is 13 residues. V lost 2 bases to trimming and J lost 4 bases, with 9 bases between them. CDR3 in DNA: TGTGCCAGCAGCTTAAGGCAGAATTACGAGCAGTACTTC. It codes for CASSLRQNYEQYF.

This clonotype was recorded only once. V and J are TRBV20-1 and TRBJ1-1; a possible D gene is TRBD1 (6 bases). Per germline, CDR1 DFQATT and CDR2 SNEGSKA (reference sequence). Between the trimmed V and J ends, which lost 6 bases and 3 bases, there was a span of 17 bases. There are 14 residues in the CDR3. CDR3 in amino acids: CSAKDQGLDTEAFF. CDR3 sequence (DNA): TGCAGTGCCAAAGATCAGGGGCTGGACACTGAAGCTTTCTTT.

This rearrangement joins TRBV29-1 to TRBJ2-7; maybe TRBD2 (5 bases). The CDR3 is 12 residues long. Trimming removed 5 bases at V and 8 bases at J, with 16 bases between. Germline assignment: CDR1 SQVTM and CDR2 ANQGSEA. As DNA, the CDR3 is TGCAGCGTTTGGAGCAAGACTAACAAGCAGTACTTC. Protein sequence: CSVWSKTNKQYF.

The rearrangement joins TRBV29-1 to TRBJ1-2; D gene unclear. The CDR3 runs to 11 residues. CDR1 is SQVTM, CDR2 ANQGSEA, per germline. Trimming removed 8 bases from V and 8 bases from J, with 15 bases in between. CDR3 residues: CSLGQALGYTF. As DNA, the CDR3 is TGCAGCTTAGGTCAGGCCCTAGGCTACACCTTC.

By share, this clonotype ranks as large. CDR3 sequence (DNA): TGTGCCAGCAGCCCCGTCCCCACCGGGGAGCTGTTTTTT. Its protein is CASSPVPTGELFF. The J gene is TRBJ2-2, the V gene TRBV7-3; no clear D. Trimming shortened V by 5 bases and J by 4 bases, and 8 bases separated the two germline ends. The CDR3 contains 13 residues. The germline CDR1 and CDR2 sequences are SGHTA and FQGTGA.

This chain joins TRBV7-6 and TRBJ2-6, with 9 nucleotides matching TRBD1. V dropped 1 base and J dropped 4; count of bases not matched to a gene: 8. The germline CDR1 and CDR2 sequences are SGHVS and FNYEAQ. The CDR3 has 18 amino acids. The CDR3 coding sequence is TGTGCCAGCAGCTTAGTAACAGGGGGCGGAACCGGGGCCAACGTCCTGACTTTC. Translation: CASSLVTGGGTGANVLTF.

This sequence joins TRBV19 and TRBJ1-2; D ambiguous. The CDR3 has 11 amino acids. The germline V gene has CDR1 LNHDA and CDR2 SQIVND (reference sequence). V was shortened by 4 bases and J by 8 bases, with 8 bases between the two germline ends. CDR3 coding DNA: TGTGCCAGTAGTACAGGTTTCGGCTACACCTTC. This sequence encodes CASSTGFGYTF. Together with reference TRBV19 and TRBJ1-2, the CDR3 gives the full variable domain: DGGITQSPKYLFRKEGQNVTLSCEQNLNHDAMYWYRQDPGQGLRLIYYSQIVNDFQKGDIAEGYSVSREKKESFPLTVTSAQKNPTAFYLCASSTGFGYTFGSGTRLTVV.

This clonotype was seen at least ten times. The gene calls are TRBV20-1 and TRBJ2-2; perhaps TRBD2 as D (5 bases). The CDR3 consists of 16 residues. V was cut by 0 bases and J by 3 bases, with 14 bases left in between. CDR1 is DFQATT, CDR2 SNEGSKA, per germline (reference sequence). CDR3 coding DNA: TGCAGTGCTAGAGAAGGAAGGAGACTACACACCGGGGAGCTGTTTTTT. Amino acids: CSAREGRRLHTGELFF.

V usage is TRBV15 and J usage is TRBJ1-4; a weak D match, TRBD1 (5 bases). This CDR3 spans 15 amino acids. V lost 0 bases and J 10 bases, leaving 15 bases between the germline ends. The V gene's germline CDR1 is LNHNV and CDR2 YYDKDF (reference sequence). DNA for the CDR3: TGTGCCACCAGCAGAGATCGGGGCCAGGGAGGAAAACTGTTTTTT. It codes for CATSRDRGQGGKLFF. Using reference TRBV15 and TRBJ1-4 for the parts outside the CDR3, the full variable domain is DAMVIQNPRYQVTQFGKPVTLSCSQTLNHNVMYWYQQKSSQAPKLLFHYYDKDFNNEADTPDNFQSRRPNTSFCFLDIRSPGLGDTAMYLCATSRDRGQGGKLFFGSGTQLSVL.

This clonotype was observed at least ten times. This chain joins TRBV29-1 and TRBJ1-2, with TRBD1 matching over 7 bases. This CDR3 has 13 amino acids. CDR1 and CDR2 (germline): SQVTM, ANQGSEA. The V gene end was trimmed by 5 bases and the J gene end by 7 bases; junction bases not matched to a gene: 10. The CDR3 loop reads CSVPADRAGGYTF. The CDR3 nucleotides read TGCAGCGTTCCGGCAGACAGGGCGGGTGGCTACACCTTC.

Here the CDR3 DNA reads TGTGCCGCCAGTGGCGAACAGGGGTTCGAGCAGTACTTC. Protein sequence: CAASGEQGFEQYF. The chain combines TRBV10-3 with TRBJ2-7, with 7 bases that match TRBD1. The germline gives CDR1 ENHRY, CDR2 SYGVKD. The CDR3 consists of 13 residues. V trimming: 11 bases; J trimming: 6 bases; junction bases outside the gene matches: 13.

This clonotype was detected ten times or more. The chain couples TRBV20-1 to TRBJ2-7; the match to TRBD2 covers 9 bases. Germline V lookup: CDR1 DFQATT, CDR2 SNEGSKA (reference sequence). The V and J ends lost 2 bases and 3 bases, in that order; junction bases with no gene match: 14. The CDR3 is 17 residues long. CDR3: CSARRLSGSPNLYEQYF. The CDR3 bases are TGCAGTGCTAGACGGCTTAGCGGGAGCCCTAACCTCTACGAGCAGTACTTC.